The 15 T cell receptor beta chains in this list originate from one sample, sequenced in a study of cytomegalovirus exposure and HLA in healthy donors. Amplification used 60 Vbeta primers and 13 Jbeta primers. The protocol was immunoSEQ multiplex PCR, while the TCRdb copy is restricted to in-frame clones and leaves out a portion. The table records about 190,000 clones, roughly 90% of them present only once. The sequenced sample consisted of PBMCs. These receptors were obtained from a boy younger than 10 in good health and CMV-seronegative.

This clone was picked up one time. The V call is TRBV21-1, the J call TRBJ2-1; TRBD2, as called in the table, went unchecked against the DNA. TRBV21-1 represents a pseudogene. The CDR3 has 9 amino acids. The CDR3 nucleotides read TGTGCCAGGAGGGCAGAGGGGTTCTTC. It codes for CARRAEGFF.

The chain carries TRBV18 and TRBJ1-5; TRBD1 aligns across 11 bases. The CDR3 has 15 residues. The V gene end was trimmed by 5 bases and the J gene end by 4 bases; junction bases not matched to a gene: 4. The V gene's germline CDR1 is KGHSH and CDR2 LQKENI. In nucleotides, the CDR3 is TGTGCCAGCTCAGAAGGACAGGGGGCGAATCAGCCCCAGCATTTT. It yields the protein CASSEGQGANQPQHF.

This clone has just one count. This chain connects TRBV7-9 to TRBJ1-2, with TRBD1 as a possible D gene (6 bases). The CDR3 is 14 residues long. CDR1 and CDR2 from the germline V gene are SEHNR and FQNEAQ (reference sequence). Trimming left V 4 bases short and J 8 bases short, with 17 bases between. The CDR3 loop reads CASSSRYGGTGYTF. CDR3 in DNA: TGTGCCAGCAGCTCTCGCTACGGGGGGACAGGCTACACCTTC.

The rearrangement joins TRBV6-1 to TRBJ2-3, with D tentatively TRBD2 (6 bases). The length of the CDR3 is 18 residues. Trimming removed 2 bases at V and 0 bases at J, with 18 bases between. Per the germline V gene, CDR1 is MNHNS and CDR2 is SASEGT. The CDR3 DNA follows: TGTGCCAGCAGTGAATGGGAAGGAGGAGGGTATAGCACAGATACGCAGTATTTT. As protein: CASSEWEGGGYSTDTQYF.

This clone was seen only a few times. V usage is TRBV6-6 and J usage is TRBJ1-1, with D tentatively TRBD1 (6 bases). V lost 2 bases and J lost 1, with 14 bases in between. Germline loops: CDR1 MNHNY, CDR2 SVGAGI (reference sequence). This CDR3 has 16 amino acids. CDR3 bases: TGTGCCAGCAGTTACCCGAGGGGCAGGGGGAACACTGAAGCTTTCTTT. It encodes CASSYPRGRGNTEAFF.

The chain has TRBV9 and TRBJ1-2; D is unclear. This CDR3 is built from 14 residues. Looked up from germline, CDR1 is SGDLS and CDR2 is YYNGEE. V was cut by 0 bases and J by 4 bases, with 10 bases left in between. The CDR3 coding sequence is TGTGCCAGCAGCGTAGTGCGGGGTAGCTATGGCTACACCTTC. This sequence encodes CASSVVRGSYGYTF.

This rearrangement joins TRBV5-1 to TRBJ2-5, with 10 bases identical to TRBD1. Germline lookup yields CDR1 SGHRS and CDR2 YFSETQ. This CDR3 is built from 16 residues. The V gene end was trimmed by 0 bases and the J gene end by 4 bases; junction bases not matched to a gene: 6. CDR3 nucleotides: TGCGCCAGCAGCTTGGGGGTGACAGGGGGCCCAGAGACCCAGTACTTC. Protein: CASSLGVTGGPETQYF.

The CDR3, as DNA: TGTGCCAGTAGTATAGGAGGGAACACTGAAGCTTTCTTT. This encodes CASSIGGNTEAFF. V is TRBV19 and J is TRBJ1-1, with D unresolved. The CDR3 totals 13 residues. V was pared by 1 base and J by 1 base, with 4 bases between. Germline CDR1 and CDR2: LNHDA and SQIVND (reference sequence).

The rearrangement uses TRBV2 and TRBJ2-7; D not certain. In germline, CDR1 is SNHLY, CDR2 FYNNEI. Trimming pared 3 bases from V and 3 bases from J, leaving 9 bases between. The CDR3 has 13 amino acids. CDR3 nucleotide sequence: TGTGCCAGCAGTGATGTTTTTAACTACGAGCAGTACTTC. Protein: CASSDVFNYEQYF.

The chain has TRBV7-3 and TRBJ2-2; 11 bases match TRBD2. Germline CDR1 is SGHTA and CDR2 is FQGTGA. CDR3 size: 14 residues. Unmatched junction bases numbered 4, after V lost 4 bases and J lost 9 bases. In nucleotides, the CDR3 is TGTGCCAGCAGCTATAGCGGGGGGGCCCGGGAGCTGTTTTTT. It specifies CASSYSGGARELFF.

This clone was recorded only once. The chain combines TRBV5-4 with TRBJ2-1; 13 nucleotides agree with TRBD2. Unmatched junction bases numbered 7, after V lost 9 bases and J lost 7 bases. From germline, CDR1 is SGHNT and CDR2 YYREEE (reference sequence). CDR3 length equals 14 residues. The CDR3, as DNA: TGTGCCACCAAAACTAGCGGGGGGGTGAATGAGCAGTTCTTC. Residues: CATKTSGGVNEQFF. Complete variable domain (other parts from reference TRBV5-4 and TRBJ2-1): ETGVTQSPTHLIKTRGQQVTLRCSSQSGHNTVSWYQQALGQGPQFIFQYYREEENGRGNFPPRFSGLQFPNYSSELNVNALELDDSALYLCATKTSGGVNEQFFGPGTRLTVL.

The chain recombines TRBV7-2 with TRBJ2-5, with 9 positions matching TRBD2. The J call may be mistaken, given a closer DNA end match to TRBJ2-7. CDR1 is SGHTA and CDR2 is FQGNSA in the germline V gene. The CDR3 is 16 amino acids. CDR3 region: CASSSLAGERAYEQYF. The CDR3 DNA sequence: TGTGCCAGCAGTTCTTTAGCGGGAGAACGGGCCTACGAGCAGTACTTC.

The genes are TRBV7-3 and TRBJ2-2, with 11 nucleotides matching TRBD2. The germline gives CDR1 SGHTA, CDR2 FQGTGA. The V gene end was trimmed by 2 bases and the J gene end by 5 bases; junction bases not matched to a gene: 4. The CDR3 runs to 16 residues. The CDR3 DNA is TGTGCCAGCAGCTTAGTAGCGGGAGGGTCTACCGGGGAGCTGTTTTTT. Protein product: CASSLVAGGSTGELFF.

This clone came up a few times. V gene TRBV6-1 combines with J gene TRBJ1-5; D uncertain. CDR1 MNHNS and CDR2 SASEGT come from the germline V gene. This CDR3 has 12 amino acids. V was cut by 1 base and J by 15 bases, with 13 bases left in between. The CDR3 nucleotides read TGTGCCAGCAGTGAAGAGAGTTTTTCCCTGCATTTT. It yields the protein CASSEESFSLHF.

The CDR3 coding sequence is TGTGCCAGCTCACCACCAGCCGAAGAGACCCAGTACTTC. Translated: CASSPPAEETQYF. This sequence joins TRBV18 and TRBJ2-5; D remains unclear. Germline V gene sequence: CDR1 KGHSH, CDR2 LQKENI. This CDR3 contains 13 residues. Deletions cut 0 bases from V and 3 bases from J, with 5 bases between.